A selection of T cell receptor beta chains follows, all from one sample in a study of blood T cells in healthy people across ages. TCRdb recomputed calls from the 5' RACE reads with MiXCR, one row per CDR3 protein. Here the sample spans 780,000 or so distinct CDR3 sequences, just under 25% being singletons. These records were also assigned to another study, of T cells of mothers and their children.

Sequencing was performed on blood. The source is a boy younger than 18 in good health. Each CDR3 is given with its conserved first and last residue. A D gene is named only where the DNA matches it firmly. Clone size is shown for a subset of rows, as once, few, many or a class of expanded clone.

j_call,d_call,clone_size,v_call,cdr3_nt,cdr3_aa
TRBJ2-7,TRBD1,few,TRBV19,TGTGCCAGTAGTATTGGGACAGGGGGAGACTACGAGCAGTACTTC,CASSIGTGGDYEQYF
TRBJ2-3,NA,few,TRBV28,TGTGCCAGCAGTTTTGTCTTGACAGATACGCAGTATTTT,CASSFVLTDTQYF
TRBJ2-7,TRBD2,NA,TRBV29-1,TGCAGCGTTGGGTTCAATCTAGCGGGCTACGAGCAGTACTTC,CSVGFNLAGYEQYF
TRBJ1-1,NA,NA,TRBV29-1,TGCAGCGCCGCCGGACGGAACACTGAAGCTTTCTTT,CSAAGRNTEAFF
TRBJ1-1,NA,few,TRBV10-3,TGTGCCATCATGGGGGAGTCTTTAGAAGCTTTCTTT,CAIMGESLEAFF
TRBJ2-1,NA,few,TRBV20-1,TGCAGTGCTAGCGCTGGAAGTGAGCAGTTCTTC,CSASAGSEQFF
TRBJ2-3,TRBD2,few,TRBV29-1,TGCAGCGTTGTCCAAAGGACTAGACGCACAGATACGCAGTATTTT,CSVVQRTRRTDTQYF
TRBJ2-1,NA,NA,TRBV7-9,TGTGCCAGCAGCTTCAAGGGGGAACCCTACAATGAGCAGTTCTTC,CASSFKGEPYNEQFF
TRBJ1-2,NA,NA,TRBV19,TGTGCCAGTAGTAAACCCTCCGAGTACTATGGCTACACCTTC,CASSKPSEYYGYTF
TRBJ1-4,TRBD1,NA,TRBV27,TGTGCCAGCAGACGACAGGGGGACGGCGAAAAACTGTTTTTT,CASRRQGDGEKLFF
TRBJ1-1,TRBD1,NA,TRBV2,TGTGCCAGCAGGCTGGGACAGCAGAACACTGAAGCTTTCTTT,CASRLGQQNTEAFF
TRBJ2-1,NA,few,TRBV18,TGTGCCAGCTCACCAGGACCGGGAAGCGAGCAGTTCTTC,CASSPGPGSEQFF
TRBJ2-5,TRBD1,many,TRBV7-9,TGTGCCAGCAGTTCTGACAGGGAAGAGACCCAGTACTTC,CASSSDREETQYF
TRBJ2-1,TRBD2,NA,TRBV20-1,TGCAGTGTTCAGCGGGAGAGTTGGGAGCAGTTCTTC,CSVQRESWEQFF
TRBJ1-1,TRBD1,NA,TRBV7-6,TGTGCCAGCAGCTTACGGACAGGGCTGCTGAACACTGAAGCTTTCTTT,CASSLRTGLLNTEAFF
TRBJ2-3,TRBD2,NA,TRBV12-3/TRBV12-4,TGTGCCAGCAGTCGGACTAGCGGGAAGGGGACAGATACGCAGTATTTT,CASSRTSGKGTDTQYF
TRBJ2-1,TRBD1,NA,TRBV27,TGTGCCAGCATGGCCAGGGGGTATGAGCAGTTCTTC,CASMARGYEQFF
TRBJ2-7,NA,few,TRBV6-2/TRBV6-3,TGTGCCAGCAGTTACCTAGCGCCACGCTCCTACGAGCAGTACTTC,CASSYLAPRSYEQYF
TRBJ2-5,TRBD2,few,TRBV20-1,TGCAGTGCTGTGGGGGGGTTGCGAGAGACCCAGTACTTC,CSAVGGLRETQYF
TRBJ1-6,NA,NA,TRBV21-1,TGTGCCAGCAGCCCGATCAATATGGGGAGCTCCTATAATTCACCCCTCCACTTT,CASSPINMGSSYNSPLHF
TRBJ1-2,NA,few,TRBV3-1,TGTGCCAGCAGCCAAGGACTGTACTATGGCTACACCTTC,CASSQGLYYGYTF
TRBJ1-2,NA,few,TRBV20-1,TGCAGTGCCCCGGACAGCAACTATGGCTACACCTTC,CSAPDSNYGYTF
TRBJ2-6,NA,NA,TRBV28,TGTGCCAGCAGTTGGTTGTTTGGGGGCTCTGGGGCCAACGTCCTGACTTTC,CASSWLFGGSGANVLTF
TRBJ2-1,NA,NA,TRBV7-9,TGTGCCAGCAGCTTGTTCGTACAAGGGGACAATGAGCAGTTCTTC,CASSLFVQGDNEQFF
TRBJ2-1,TRBD2,NA,TRBV18,TGTGCCAGCTCATCGGGACTAGCGGGAGGTACCAATGAGCAGTTCTTC,CASSSGLAGGTNEQFF
TRBJ2-1,NA,NA,TRBV10-3,TGTGCCATCAGTGCTGGTCAGGGCAATGAGCAGTTCTTC,CAISAGQGNEQFF
TRBJ1-1,NA,NA,TRBV6-1,TGTGCCAGCAGTCGGCCCCCCGAATTCAGGCGGAACACTGAAGCTTTCTTT,CASSRPPEFRRNTEAFF
TRBJ2-1,TRBD2,NA,TRBV6-2/TRBV6-3,TGTGCCAGCAGTTTCCCCGGACTAGCGGGAGGGCTGGATGAGCAGTTCTTC,CASSFPGLAGGLDEQFF
TRBJ2-7,NA,NA,TRBV20-1,TGCAGTGCTAGAAGGACCGCGAGACGGCTTTCGAACGAGCAGTACTTC,CSARRTARRLSNEQYF
TRBJ2-5,TRBD1,NA,TRBV27,TGTGCCAGCAGTTTACGCTGGACAGGGGGGTGGCGGGAGACCCAGTACTTC,CASSLRWTGGWRETQYF
TRBJ2-5,NA,NA,TRBV3-1,TGTGCCAGCAGCCCATCCCTAGGGGGGGGAGGAGAGACCCAGTACTTC,CASSPSLGGGGETQYF
TRBJ2-5,TRBD2,few,TRBV2,TGTGCCAGCAGTGCGGCTAGCGGGAATCAAGAGACCCAGTACTTC,CASSAASGNQETQYF
TRBJ2-3,TRBD2,NA,TRBV6-4,TGTGCCAGCAGTGACTCGGGGACTAGCGACACAGATACGCAGTATTTT,CASSDSGTSDTDTQYF
TRBJ1-1,NA,few,TRBV27,TGTGCCAGCAGTTCATCGACAGGACGGACTGAAGCTTTCTTT,CASSSSTGRTEAFF
TRBJ1-1,NA,NA,TRBV5-4,TGTGCCAGCAGCCCATCCCCGGGACAACTCCCTACGGCTGAAGCTTTCTTT,CASSPSPGQLPTAEAFF
TRBJ1-2,NA,NA,TRBV27,TGTGCCAGCAGTTTTATCGGGGTCTATGGCTACACCTTC,CASSFIGVYGYTF